This T cell receptor beta chain was sequenced during a study of blood T cell repertoires in COVID-19. V lost 7 bases to trimming and J lost 2 bases, with 12 bases between them. Per germline, CDR1 LGHNA and CDR2 YNFKEQ. The CDR3 is made up of 15 amino acids. In this sample, this clone turned up once. The method was immunoSEQ multiplex PCR; TCRdb's version includes in-frame clones alone and lacks a portion of them. The sample includes 300,000 to 450,000 clones, around 87% of them seen just once. Sequenced input: peripheral blood. The chain joins TRBV4-2 to TRBJ2-6, with D maybe TRBD2 (6 bases). The sequence came from a woman aged 25 to 39 with COVID-19, enrolled during active disease. CDR3 protein: CASTPREAGANVLTF. The CDR3 DNA is TGTGCCAGCACCCCAAGGGAGGCTGGGGCCAACGTCCTGACTTTC.